The entry below gives a single TCR beta chain sequence along with its context. The record originates from a study of blood T cell repertoires in COVID-19. The V end lost 2 bases, the J end lost 2 bases, and 9 bases lay between the germline ends. This CDR3 has 14 amino acids. Germline V lookup: CDR1 SGDLS, CDR2 YYNGEE. As handled by the study authors: Reference gene primer amplification yielded estimated nucleated cell counts. Profiled with immunoSEQ multiplex PCR; TCRdb holds only in-frame clones, not every one. That table supplies the V and J calls and clone size; D and trimming were determined from the DNA. The sample records 150,000 or so clones, around 91% being singletons.

J is TRBJ2-3 and V is TRBV9; D gene ambiguous. Material: peripheral blood. The TCR originated in a man between 18 and 35 years old with COVID-19, enrolled during active disease. CDR3 coding DNA: TGTGCCAGCAGCGTGTTTCCAAACACAGATACGCAGTATTTT. It encodes CASSVFPNTDTQYF.